This T cell receptor (beta chain) came from a study of blood T cell repertoires in COVID-19. In the study overall: Donors in the United States, Italy and Spain gave samples during acute or convalescent COVID-19. PBMCs, B-cell-depleted T cells, or T cells provided the cDNA or gDNA that made up the material.

Followed longitudinally, the Seattle patients had been enrolled during active infection. Original handling: Reference gene primers were amplified, and this amplification served to estimate nucleated cell counts. Clones were sequenced by immunoSEQ multiplex PCR, and TCRdb holds only the in-frame ones, with some missing. V and J calls plus clone size are reproduced from that table; the DNA served to infer D and trimming. The sample yields about 25,000 clones, 85% to 90% seen once. Per germline, CDR1 MGHRA and CDR2 YSYEKL. The CDR3 covers 14 residues. Trimming stripped 1 base from V and 9 bases from J, with 10 bases between.

The sequenced sample was peripheral blood. The receptor was derived from a man between 65 and 80 years old with COVID-19, enrolled during active disease. This sequence joins TRBV4-1 and TRBJ1-6; D is unclear. This CDR3 is CASSQVARVSPLHF. CDR3 DNA sequence: TGCGCCAGCAGCCAAGTGGCTCGGGTTTCACCCCTCCACTTT.